This T cell receptor (beta chain) comes out of a study of PD-L1 blockade in urothelial cancer. Across the whole study: Peripheral blood specimens exhibited a median yield of about 140,000 T cells.

The protocol was immunoSEQ multiplex PCR, while the TCRdb copy is restricted to in-frame clones and leaves out a portion. The sample holds tens of thousands of clones; roughly 87% are singletons and the top ten take 4% to 5%. The germline CDR1 and CDR2 sequences are ENHRY and SYGVKD. Trimming removed 0 bases from V and 1 base from J, with 13 bases in between. The CDR3 consists of 16 residues. The sample here was PBMCs, taken around atezolizumab (anti-PD-L1) treatment. The chain recombines TRBV10-3 with TRBJ2-7, with a tentative D call TRBD2 (6 bases). The sequence derives from a man between 65 and 85 years old with urothelial cancer. CDR3 DNA: TGTGCCATCAGTGAGTCGAATATCGGGAGATCCTACGAGCAGTACTTC. Translating gives CAISESNIGRSYEQYF.